This TCR beta chain was found in a study of T cells in Graves' hyperthyroidism and ophthalmopathy. Overall study results and limits: Ophthalmopathy cases were set apart from stable hyperthyroidism by a 13 V-J model.

A remark on this clonotype: The antigen remains undetermined.

Amplification of TCR beta CDR3 regions was performed using RNA transcripts as template. A first-round RT-PCR of the TCR CDR3 used the HTBI primer set. TCRdb ran MiXCR on the multiplex PCR reads and lists one entry per CDR3 protein. The table has a few hundred thousand distinct CDR3 sequences, around 18% seen once. Sequencing used blood. The sequence was collected from a man aged 35-49 years with Graves' hyperthyroidism.

The CDR3 DNA follows: TGCGCCAGCAGCTGGCAACCGGGACCCGGGCCTGGGGGGGCCAACGTCCTGACTTTC. Protein: CASSWQPGPGPGGANVLTF. The V and J genes are TRBV5-1 and TRBJ2-6; D assignment may be TRBD1 or TRBD2 (5 bases each). Germline V lookup: CDR1 SGHRS, CDR2 YFSETQ. The V end was cut by 3 bases, the J end by 4 bases, with 23 bases between. This CDR3 spans 19 amino acids.